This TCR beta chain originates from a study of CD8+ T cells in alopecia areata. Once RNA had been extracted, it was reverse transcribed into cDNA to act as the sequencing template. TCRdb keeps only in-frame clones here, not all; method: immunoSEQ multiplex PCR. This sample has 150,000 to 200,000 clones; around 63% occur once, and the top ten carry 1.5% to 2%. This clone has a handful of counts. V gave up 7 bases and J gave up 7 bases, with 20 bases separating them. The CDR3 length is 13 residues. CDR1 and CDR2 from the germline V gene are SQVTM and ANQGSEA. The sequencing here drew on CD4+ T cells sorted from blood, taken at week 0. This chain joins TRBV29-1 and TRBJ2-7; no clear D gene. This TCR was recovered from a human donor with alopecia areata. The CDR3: CSALDQATLEQYF. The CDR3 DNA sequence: TGCAGCGCCCTGGACCAAGCCACTTTGGAGCAGTACTTC.